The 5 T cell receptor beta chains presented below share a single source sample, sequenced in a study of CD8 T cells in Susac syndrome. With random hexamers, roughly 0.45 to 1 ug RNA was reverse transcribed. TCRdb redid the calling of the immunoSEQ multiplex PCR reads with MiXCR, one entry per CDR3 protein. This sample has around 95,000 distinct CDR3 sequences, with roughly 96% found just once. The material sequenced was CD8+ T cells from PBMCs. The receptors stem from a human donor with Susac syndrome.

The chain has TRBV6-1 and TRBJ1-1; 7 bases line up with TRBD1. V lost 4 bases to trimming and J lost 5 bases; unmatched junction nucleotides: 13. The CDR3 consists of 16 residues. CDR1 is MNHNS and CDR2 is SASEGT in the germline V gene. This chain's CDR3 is CASSVPDDRALTEAFF. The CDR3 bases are TGTGCCAGCAGTGTCCCCGACGACAGGGCCCTGACTGAAGCTTTCTTT.

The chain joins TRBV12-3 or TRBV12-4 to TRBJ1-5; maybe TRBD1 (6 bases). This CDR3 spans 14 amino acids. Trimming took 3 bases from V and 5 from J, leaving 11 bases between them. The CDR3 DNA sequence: TGTGCCAGCAGTTTCTGGGGGGCTGATCAGCCCCAGCATTTT. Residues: CASSFWGADQPQHF.

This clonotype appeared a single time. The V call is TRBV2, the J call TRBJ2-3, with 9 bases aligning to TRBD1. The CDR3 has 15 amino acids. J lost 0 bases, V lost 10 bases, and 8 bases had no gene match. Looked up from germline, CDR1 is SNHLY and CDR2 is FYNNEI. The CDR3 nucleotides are TGTGCCACTATAACAGGGGGCATTAGCACAGATACGCAGTATTTT. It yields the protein CATITGGISTDTQYF. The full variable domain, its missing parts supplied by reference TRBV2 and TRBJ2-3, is EPEVTQTPSHQVTQMGQEVILRCVPISNHLYFYWYRQILGQKVEFLVSFYNNEISEKSEIFDDQFSVERPDGSNFTLKIRSTKLEDSAMYFCATITGGISTDTQYFGPGTRLTVL.

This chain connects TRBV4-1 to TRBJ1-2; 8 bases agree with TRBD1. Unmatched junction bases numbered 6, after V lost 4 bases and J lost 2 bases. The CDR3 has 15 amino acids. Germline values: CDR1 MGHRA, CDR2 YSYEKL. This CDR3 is CASSPGTGGNYGYTF. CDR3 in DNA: TGCGCCAGCAGCCCAGGGACAGGCGGCAACTATGGCTACACCTTC.

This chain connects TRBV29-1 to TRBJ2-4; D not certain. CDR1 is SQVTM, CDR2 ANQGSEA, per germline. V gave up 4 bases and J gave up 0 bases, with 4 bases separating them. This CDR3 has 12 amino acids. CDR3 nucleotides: TGCAGCGTTGGGGTAGCCAAAAACATTCAGTACTTC. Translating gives CSVGVAKNIQYF.